A single sample is the source of the 26 T cell receptor beta chains below, sequenced in a study of tissue T cells after allogeneic stem cell transplantation. Assay used: immunoSEQ multiplex PCR; TCRdb lists only in-frame clones, some missing. The sample has approximately 45,000 clones, about three quarters seen once. Sequenced: sorted cells pooled from one or two spleens. Source of these receptors: a pool of C57BL/6 mice in good health.

Details on this clone: Gene names are the mouse ones. The read gets to within 1 residue of the CDR3 end, and the germline J gene fills in the rest. The rearrangement uses TRBV2 and TRBJ2-3; TRBD2 matches at 10 bases. V was pared by 0 bases and J by 3 bases, with 3 bases of the junction left unmatched. Germline lookup yields CDR1 LGHNA and CDR2 YSYQKL. This CDR3 has 16 residues. This chain's CDR3 is CASSQDSTGGAETLYF. The part of the CDR3 DNA that was read is TGTGCCAGCAGCCAAGACTCGACTGGGGGGGCAGAAACGCTGTAT.

A word on this clone: Gene names are mouse gene names. The CDR3 end falls 1 residue outside the read, so it is completed with the germline J gene. The rearrangement links TRBV31 to TRBJ2-4, with D perhaps TRBD2 (7 bases). The CDR3 is 14 amino acids. V was pared by 3 bases and J by 0 bases, with 10 bases between. Germline V CDR1 and CDR2: GKSSPN, SITVG. The covered CDR3 bases are TGTGCCTGGAGGGGGGGCCTTAGTCAAAACACCTTGTAC. This codes for CAWRGGLSQNTLY. The full CDR3 sequence reads CAWRGGLSQNTLYF.

This clone was seen a handful of times. The gene names given are mouse names. The read falls 1 residue short of the CDR3 end, and the missing part is taken from the germline J gene. This rearrangement joins TRBV1 to TRBJ2-4; weak D call: TRBD2 (7 bases). The CDR3 has 16 residues. Germline-derived CDR1 and CDR2 are NSQYPW and LRSPGD (reference sequence). Trimming stripped 0 bases from V and 0 bases from J, with 10 bases between. CDR3 amino acids: CTCSADLGASQNTLYF. The CDR3 bases that were read are TGCACCTGCAGTGCAGATCTGGGGGCTAGTCAAAACACCTTGTAC.

As regards this clone: Genes and germline are mouse. The observed sequence ends 1 residue before the CDR3 terminus, with the missing tail filled in from the germline J gene. Additional DNA sequences in this sample encode the identical CDR3. The chain has TRBV31 and TRBJ1-5; D gene ambiguous. There are 13 residues in the CDR3. The germline V gene has CDR1 GKSSPN and CDR2 SITVG. The V gene lost 3 bases and the J gene lost 1 base, with 7 bases spanning the gap. The CDR3 here is CAWSSGNNQAPLF. The CDR3 bases that were read are TGTGCCTGGAGCTCGGGGAACAACCAGGCTCCGCTT.

About this clone itself: Genes here carry mouse names. The CDR3 end lies 1 residue beyond the end of the read and is filled in from the germline J gene. The V gene is TRBV2, the J gene TRBJ2-3; TRBD1 matches 7 bases. The V gene's germline CDR1 is LGHNA and CDR2 YSYQKL. The CDR3 loop spans 15 amino acids. The trim removed 1 base at V and 1 base at J, leaving 2 bases unmatched. CDR3 DNA, as far as it was read: TGTGCCAGCAGCCAAGGACAGGGAGGTGCAGAAACGCTGTAT. It translates to CASSQGQGGAETLY. In full, the CDR3 reads CASSQGQGGAETLYF.

Points on this clone: The genes are named according to mouse. The CDR3 end lies 1 residue beyond the end of the read and is filled in from the germline J gene. The chain links TRBV15 to TRBJ2-2; 8 positions match TRBD2. Germline CDR1 reads SGHND; CDR2 reads FRSKSL. Trimming at V came to 2 bases and at J to 3 bases, leaving 2 bases not matched to a gene. The CDR3 has 15 residues. Partial CDR3 DNA: TGTGCCAGCAGTTTAAGGGGGGGCTACACCGGGCAGCTCTAC. This encodes CASSLRGGYTGQLY. From start to end, the CDR3 is CASSLRGGYTGQLYF.

A word on this clone: Gene names are the mouse ones. Sequencing ends 1 residue short of the CDR3 end; the germline J gene provides the rest. The rearrangement uses TRBV15 and TRBJ1-1, with a tentative D call TRBD1 (6 bases). V lost 6 bases to trimming and J lost 0 bases, with 11 bases between them. The CDR3 is 14 residues long. CDR1 is SGHND, CDR2 FRSKSL, per germline. The CDR3 bases that were read are TGTGCCAGCAGGGACAACAGGGCAAACACAGAAGTCTTC. Protein product: CASRDNRANTEVF. Given in full, the CDR3 is CASRDNRANTEVFF.

This clone was counted a few times. Gene names denote mouse genes. Incomplete CDR3 DNA: TGTGCCAGCAGTCGACTGGGGGGGGATTATGAACAGTAC. Its translation: CASSRLGGDYEQY. The whole CDR3 region reads CASSRLGGDYEQYF. V and J are TRBV14 and TRBJ2-7; 11 bases are shared with TRBD2. The sequenced fragment ends 1 residue before the CDR3 boundary, so the rest is inferred from the germline J gene. Germline CDR1 is SGHDT and CDR2 is FRDEAV. Germline trimming cut 4 bases from V and 4 bases from J; bases unmatched to any gene: 4. The CDR3 is 14 amino acids.

A word on this clone: The gene names here belong to mouse. The part of the CDR3 DNA that was read is TGTGCCAGCAGTAGGACAAACCAGGCTCCGCTT. Translated: CASSRTNQAPL. The full-length CDR3 reads as CASSRTNQAPLF. The V gene is TRBV19, the J gene TRBJ1-5, with D perhaps matching TRBD1 (5 bases). The read ends 1 residue before the CDR3 terminus; that terminus is restored from the germline J gene. This CDR3 region has 12 residues. V dropped 3 bases and J dropped 4 bases, with 5 bases sitting between them. Germline lookup yields CDR1 FNHDT and CDR2 SITEND (reference sequence).

Comments on this clone: Germline and genes here are mouse. The CDR3 goes on 1 residue after the read ends, and that part is filled in from the germline J gene. V usage is TRBV13-2 and J usage is TRBJ1-1; D remains unclear. Germline lookup yields CDR1 NNHNN and CDR2 SYGAGS (reference sequence). V was cut by 0 bases and J by 0 bases, with 9 bases left in between. The CDR3 has 15 residues. CDR3 DNA (partial): TGTGCCAGCGGTGATGCACCGGGGAAGAACACAGAAGTCTTC. It yields the protein CASGDAPGKNTEVF. Given in full, the CDR3 is CASGDAPGKNTEVFF.

As regards this clone: These gene names are mouse names. Read coverage stops 1 residue before the CDR3 terminus; the germline J gene supplies the remainder. V and J are TRBV1 and TRBJ1-6; no firm D call. TRBJ1-6 carries the ORF label, with uncertain function. V was cut by 1 base and J by 0 bases, with 4 bases left in between. Germline V lookup: CDR1 NSQYPW, CDR2 LRSPGD (reference sequence). The CDR3 spans 15 residues. CDR3 DNA, as far as it was read: TGCACCTGCAGTGCAGGGACTTCCTATAATTCGCCCCTCTAC. Encoded protein: CTCSAGTSYNSPLY. The whole CDR3 sequence is CTCSAGTSYNSPLYF.

In regard to this clone: Mouse gene names and germline throughout. The read ends 1 residue shy of where the CDR3 ends; the end is completed using the germline J gene. The chain combines TRBV12-2 with TRBJ2-3, with a weak D call TRBD1 (6 bases). The CDR3 consists of 16 residues. V lost 0 bases, J lost 0 bases, and 12 bases lay in between. Germline V gives CDR1 SGHLS, CDR2 HYDKME. CDR3 DNA, as far as it was read: TGTGCCAGCTCTCTCGACGGGACAACTAGTGCAGAAACGCTGTAT. This gives the protein CASSLDGTTSAETLY. The entire CDR3 sequence reads CASSLDGTTSAETLYF.

This clone appeared a single time. Mouse names are used for the genes. The read ends 1 residue before the CDR3 terminus; that terminus is restored from the germline J gene. The sample holds other DNA sequences that translate to the same CDR3. V and J are TRBV5 and TRBJ1-1, with 8 bases fitting TRBD1. CDR3 length: 12 amino acids. V lost 4 bases and J lost 8; bases outside the gene matches: 3. The germline gives CDR1 LGHNA, CDR2 YNLKQL (reference sequence). The CDR3 protein is CASSPQGAEVFF. CDR3 DNA (partial): TGTGCCAGCAGCCCCCAGGGGGCGGAAGTCTTC.

Notes on this clone: All gene names here are mouse names. The CDR3 end lies 1 residue beyond the end of the read and is filled in from the germline J gene. V gene TRBV15 combines with J gene TRBJ1-4; D is ambiguous. This CDR3 spans 12 amino acids. Trimming took off 3 bases at V and 4 bases at J, with 3 bases between the two ends. Looked up from germline, CDR1 is SGHND and CDR2 is FRSKSL. CDR3 residues: CASSFSNERLFF. CDR3 DNA, as far as it was read: TGTGCCAGCAGTTTCAGCAACGAAAGATTATTT.

This clone was seen just once. Germline and genes: mouse. The CDR3 end lies 1 residue beyond the end of the read and is filled in from the germline J gene. The J gene is TRBJ2-5, the V gene TRBV31, with TRBD2 identical over 8 bases. There are 14 residues in the CDR3. The germline gives CDR1 GKSSPN, CDR2 SITVG. V was pared by 4 bases and J by 0 bases, with 3 bases of the junction left unmatched. CDR3 region: CAWTYWGNQDTQYF. The sequenced part of the CDR3 DNA is TGTGCCTGGACCTACTGGGGGAACCAAGACACCCAGTAC.

Remarks on this clone: These gene names are mouse names. Read data end 1 residue before the CDR3 end; the end is taken from the germline J gene. V is TRBV5 and J is TRBJ1-1; a possible D gene is TRBD1 (6 bases). The CDR3 totals 15 residues. Trimming cost V 0 bases and J 4 bases, with 12 bases left between them. In germline, CDR1 is LGHNA, CDR2 YNLKQL (reference sequence). CDR3 protein: CASSQDGGAGTEVFF. The CDR3 bases that were read are TGTGCCAGCAGCCAAGATGGGGGGGCGGGCACAGAAGTCTTC.

Comment on this clone: The gene names here belong to mouse. The CDR3 goes on 1 residue after the read ends, and that part is filled in from the germline J gene. The chain combines TRBV12-1 with TRBJ2-1; D ambiguous. The length of the CDR3 is 13 residues. Trimming removed 1 base at V and 3 bases at J, with 6 bases between. Germline V lookup: CDR1 SGHSN, CDR2 HYEKVE. CDR3 residues: CASSLSGYAEQFF. CDR3 DNA (partial): TGTGCCAGCTCTCTGTCGGGCTATGCTGAGCAGTTC.

As for this clone: All gene names here are mouse names. The CDR3 DNA, read in part, is TGTGCCAGCGGTGATGTCTGGGGTTTAGACACCCAGTAC. This encodes CASGDVWGLDTQY. The CDR3 reads in full as CASGDVWGLDTQYF. This rearrangement joins TRBV13-2 to TRBJ2-5; TRBD2 might be the D (6 bases). The CDR3 goes on 1 residue after the read ends, and that part is filled in from the germline J gene. The germline gives CDR1 NNHNN, CDR2 SYGAGS (reference sequence). This CDR3 is 14 amino acids long. The V and J ends lost 0 bases and 5 bases respectively, with 10 bases between them.

About this clone itself: All gene names here are mouse names. The read finishes 1 residue shy of the CDR3 end, and the germline J gene is used to complete it. The rearrangement joins TRBV13-2 to TRBJ1-1; maybe TRBD1 (5 bases). The CDR3 has 15 residues. Deletions cut 0 bases from V and 0 bases from J, with 9 bases between. The germline CDR1 and CDR2 sequences are NNHNN and SYGAGS (reference sequence). CDR3 protein: CASGDGRTTNTEVFF. CDR3 DNA (partial): TGTGCCAGCGGTGATGGTCGGACAACAAACACAGAAGTCTTC.

Notes on this clone: The germline and genes are mouse ones. Read sequence stops 1 residue before the CDR3 end, and the germline J gene provides the missing end. This chain uses TRBV5 with TRBJ2-1, with TRBD1 as a possible D gene (6 bases). The germline V gene encodes CDR1 LGHNA and CDR2 YNLKQL (reference sequence). With 0 bases removed from V and 5 bases from J, the gap between germline ends came to 11 bases. The CDR3 has 15 amino acids. The CDR3 sequence is CASSQDGRGNAEQFF. CDR3 DNA (partial): TGTGCCAGCAGCCAAGATGGGAGGGGGAATGCTGAGCAGTTC.

On this clone itself: The genes and germline here are from mouse. The read ends 1 residue before the CDR3 terminus; that terminus is restored from the germline J gene. The V gene is TRBV20, the J gene TRBJ1-4, with 10 positions matching TRBD1. V shed 3 bases, J shed 5 bases, and the junction held 3 bases outside the gene matches. CDR1 is GFQATS, CDR2 STVNSAI, per germline. The CDR3 length is 14 residues. The sequenced part of the CDR3 DNA is TGTGGTGCTAGTCCGGGACAGGGGAACGAAAGATTATTT. This codes for CGASPGQGNERLF. The whole CDR3 region reads CGASPGQGNERLFF.

For this clone: Gene names and germline match the mouse. The CDR3 end is not reached by the read, which stops 1 residue before it; the germline J gene fills it in. The chain uses TRBV19 and TRBJ2-5; D may match TRBD1 or TRBD2 (5 bases each). This CDR3 contains 15 residues. Trimming left V 1 base short and J 0 bases short, with 9 bases between. Germline CDR1 FNHDT, CDR2 SITEND (reference sequence). The CDR3 reads CASSIRGINQDTQYF. CDR3 bases read: TGTGCCAGCAGTATACGGGGGATTAACCAAGACACCCAGTAC.

With regard to this clone: These gene names are mouse names. The read ends 1 residue before the CDR3 terminus; that terminus is restored from the germline J gene. The chain joins TRBV2 to TRBJ1-2; TRBD1 is a possible D gene (5 bases). V was trimmed by 1 base and J by 0 bases, leaving 6 bases between them. The CDR3 is 14 amino acids. Per the germline V gene, CDR1 is LGHNA and CDR2 is YSYQKL. Partial CDR3 DNA: TGTGCCAGCAGCCAAGGGACATCAAACTCCGACTACACC. It encodes CASSQGTSNSDYT. The full CDR3 protein is CASSQGTSNSDYTF.

Comments on this clone: Germline and genes here are mouse. The CDR3 goes on 1 residue after the read ends, and that part is filled in from the germline J gene. The chain has TRBV13-2 and TRBJ2-1, with TRBD2 identical over 10 bases. CDR1 NNHNN and CDR2 SYGAGS come from the germline V gene (reference sequence). This CDR3 contains 14 residues. V gave up 3 bases and J gave up 8 bases; unmatched junction bases: 5. Incomplete CDR3 DNA: TGTGCCAGCGGTGCGGCTGGGGGGGCGCCTGAGCAGTTC. The encoded protein is CASGAAGGAPEQF. The entire CDR3 protein reads CASGAAGGAPEQFF.

About this clone itself: Gene names and germline refer to mouse. The CDR3 end is not reached by the read, which stops 1 residue before it; the germline J gene fills it in. This chain connects TRBV16 to TRBJ2-1, with D maybe TRBD2 (6 bases). Trimming took 6 bases from V and 0 from J, leaving 12 bases between them. CDR1 is SGHSA and CDR2 is FRNQAP in the germline V gene. This CDR3 contains 15 residues. The CDR3 protein is CASRSGVHNYAEQFF. The DNA read from the CDR3 is TGTGCAAGCAGGTCTGGGGTCCATAACTATGCTGAGCAGTTC.

This clone was counted only a few times. Any gene name here is a mouse gene name. The read ends 1 residue before the CDR3 terminus; that terminus is restored from the germline J gene. The gene calls are TRBV29 and TRBJ2-7; D is possibly TRBD1 (6 bases). The ends were cut back, 6 bases at V and 0 bases at J, with 15 bases in the middle. This CDR3 contains 15 residues. The V gene's germline CDR1 is MSHET and CDR2 SYDVDS. CDR3 sequence: CASSRDIRSSYEQYF. Partial CDR3 DNA: TGTGCTAGCAGCAGGGACATTAGGAGCTCCTATGAACAGTAC.